The source of this TCR beta chain is a study of blood T cells in healthy people across ages. Study observations and caveats: Older age went with lower TCR beta diversity per million T cells, in a roughly linear way.

This clonotype has more than one count but fewer than ten. Its target is not known. J was trimmed by 6 bases and V by 1 base; bases with no gene match: 4. Germline V gene sequence: CDR1 SGHTA, CDR2 FQGNSA. The CDR3 is 15 amino acids. It was approximately 10 milliliters of peripheral blood that were drawn from each donor. The amount of total RNA extracted per sample was at least 6 micrograms. The authors ran a second PCR of 7 to 11 cycles using a sample-barcoded 5' primer and a J-beta primer mix. TCRdb re-called the 5' RACE reads with MiXCR, one entry per CDR3 protein. The top ten hold roughly 18% of the sample, which has under 1,000,000 distinct CDR3 sequences, around half seen once.

This chain links TRBV7-2 with TRBJ1-2; 11 positions match TRBD1. This TCR came from a man of 80 years or more in good health. Specimen: blood. The CDR3 coding sequence is TGTGCCAGCAGCTTAGGAAGGACAGGGGGCCATGGCTACACCTTC. Protein sequence: CASSLGRTGGHGYTF.